The 20 T cell receptor beta chains reported below all come from one sample, sequenced in a study of T-cell memory formation after mild COVID-19. TCRdb analysed the 5' RACE reads with MiXCR anew, one entry per CDR3 protein. The table lists approximately 180,000 distinct CDR3 sequences, roughly 16% of them singletons. Sequencing was performed on PBMCs or a T cell subset sorted from them (not recorded which). The receptors shown here come from an adult woman who had mild COVID-19 (a few samples of this study predate the infection). Cell type and time point are not known.

There are a few counts of this clonotype. CDR3 nucleotide sequence: TGTGCCAGCAGCGTAGACTCACAGGGCTTCGACTATGGCTACACCTTC. This translates into CASSVDSQGFDYGYTF. The chain couples TRBV9 to TRBJ1-2, with D possibly being TRBD1 (6 bases). This CDR3 spans 16 amino acids. Germline V gives CDR1 SGDLS, CDR2 YYNGEE. V lost 0 bases, J lost 3 bases, and 15 bases lay in between.

This clonotype came up a few times. The rearrangement links TRBV5-5 to TRBJ2-2; D gene unclear. Per the germline V gene, CDR1 is SGHKS and CDR2 is YYEKEE (reference sequence). The CDR3 sequence is 15 residues long. Trimming took off 0 bases at V and 0 bases at J, with 6 bases between the two ends. This CDR3 is CASSLAHTNTGELFF. CDR3 in DNA: TGTGCCAGCAGCTTGGCACATACGAACACCGGGGAGCTGTTTTTT.

The DNA of the CDR3 is TGTGCCAGCAGCACCCAGGGGGCGAGGACTGAAGCTTTCTTT. This encodes CASSTQGARTEAFF. The chain carries TRBV7-2 and TRBJ1-1; the match to TRBD1 covers 8 bases. This CDR3 has 14 residues. Trimming removed 5 bases from V and 5 bases from J; junction bases left unmatched: 7. From germline, CDR1 is SGHTA and CDR2 FQGNSA. Variable domain in full (rest from reference TRBV7-2 and TRBJ1-1): GAGVSQSPSNKVTEKGKDVELRCDPISGHTALYWYRQSLGQGLEFLIYFQGNSAPDKSGLPSDRFSAERTGGSVSTLTIQRTQQEDSAVYLCASSTQGARTEAFFGQGTRLTVV.

The rearrangement links TRBV12-3 or TRBV12-4 to TRBJ1-5, with D maybe TRBD1 (6 bases). This CDR3 spans 15 amino acids. Trimming shortened V by 7 bases and J by 4 bases, and 17 bases separated the two germline ends. The CDR3 DNA is TGTGCCAGCAACCTGGGGGGGGCGTGGAATCAGCCCCAGCATTTT. As protein: CASNLGGAWNQPQHF.

The genes are TRBV10-3 and TRBJ1-1; D gene uncertain. Germline CDR1 reads ENHRY; CDR2 reads SYGVKD. The CDR3 contains 13 residues. V was cut by 6 bases and J by 0 bases, with 8 bases left in between. DNA of the CDR3: TGTGCCATCAGCCTCACAGTGAACACTGAAGCTTTCTTT. This encodes CAISLTVNTEAFF.

The rearrangement links TRBV7-2 to TRBJ2-1; D not resolved. Germline CDR1 is SGHTA and CDR2 is FQGNSA. The CDR3 consists of 16 residues. Trimming left V 1 base short and J 5 bases short, with 15 bases between. The CDR3 bases are TGTGCCAGCAGCTTAGGTCCCCAGGTAGGTGACAATGAGCAGTTCTTC. Protein product: CASSLGPQVGDNEQFF.

This clonotype was counted a few times. The genes are TRBV4-1 and TRBJ1-2; D is unresolved. The CDR3 runs to 15 residues. Germline assignment: CDR1 MGHRA and CDR2 YSYEKL. Trimming left V 4 bases short and J 5 bases short, with 17 bases between. CDR3 sequence: CASSPSLREIYGYTF. CDR3 coding DNA: TGCGCCAGCAGCCCCTCTCTAAGGGAAATTTATGGCTACACCTTC.

V usage is TRBV6-1 and J usage is TRBJ2-7; either TRBD1 or TRBD2 may supply D (5 bases each). CDR3 length equals 16 residues. V dropped 0 bases and J dropped 3 bases, with 15 bases sitting between them. Germline V CDR1 and CDR2: MNHNS, SASEGT. The CDR3 sequence: CASSEAGRRESYEQYF. Here the CDR3 DNA reads TGTGCCAGCAGTGAAGCGGGACGAAGGGAGAGCTACGAGCAGTACTTC.

This clonotype was found a few times. The V gene is TRBV20-1, the J gene TRBJ1-3; no definite D call. Trimming pared 5 bases from V and 0 bases from J, leaving 11 bases between. Germline V gives CDR1 DFQATT, CDR2 SNEGSKA (reference sequence). This CDR3 comprises 14 residues. The CDR3 reads CSAPQFSSGNTIYF. Written as DNA, the CDR3 is TGCAGTGCTCCCCAATTTAGCTCTGGAAACACCATATATTTT.

This clonotype was detected a few times. J is TRBJ2-3 and V is TRBV5-1; no definite D call. The V and J ends lost 7 bases and 2 bases respectively, with 11 bases between them. Germline V gene lookup returns CDR1 SGHRS and CDR2 YFSETQ. This CDR3 comprises 13 residues. CDR3 in DNA: TGCGCCAGCGGGCAGACAAACACAGATACGCAGTATTTT. Translating it yields CASGQTNTDTQYF.

The rearrangement links TRBV20-1 to TRBJ2-5; no firm D call. This CDR3 is built from 10 residues. Per the germline V gene, CDR1 is DFQATT and CDR2 is SNEGSKA (reference sequence). Trimming shortened V by 3 bases and J by 8 bases, and 7 bases separated the two germline ends. CDR3 amino acids: CSASGRTQYF. CDR3 coding DNA: TGCAGTGCTAGTGGAAGAACCCAGTACTTC.

V and J are TRBV9 and TRBJ2-3, with D possibly TRBD2 on 6 matching bases. The CDR3 is made up of 16 amino acids. V was clipped by 0 bases and J by 1 base, with 12 bases between them. Germline loops: CDR1 SGDLS, CDR2 YYNGEE. The CDR3 DNA sequence: TGTGCCAGCAGCGTAGAATGGACGGGGGGCACAGATACGCAGTATTTT. It codes for CASSVEWTGGTDTQYF.

The V gene is TRBV20-1, the J gene TRBJ1-5; TRBD1 might be the D (6 bases). The CDR3 extends over 12 amino acids. Trimming cost V 5 bases and J 5 bases, with 10 bases left between them. Germline V CDR1 and CDR2: DFQATT, SNEGSKA (reference sequence). CDR3 residues: CSALRGDQPQHF. The CDR3 region has the DNA TGCAGTGCTTTAAGGGGGGATCAGCCCCAGCATTTT.

This clonotype occurred a few times. The genes are TRBV7-3 and TRBJ2-7; D not resolved. Trimming pared 2 bases from V and 0 bases from J, leaving 8 bases between. CDR3 length: 14 residues. From germline, CDR1 is SGHTA and CDR2 FQGTGA. CDR3 protein: CASSLPGNSYEQYF. The DNA of the CDR3 is TGTGCCAGCAGCTTACCGGGCAACTCCTACGAGCAGTACTTC.

The chain joins TRBV7-2 to TRBJ1-1; D is unresolved. The length of the CDR3 is 14 residues. V dropped 5 bases and J dropped 5 bases, with 15 bases sitting between them. The germline CDR1 and CDR2 sequences are SGHTA and FQGNSA. The CDR3 nucleotides are TGTGCCAGCAGCCCTAATTTGGGGAATACTGAAGCTTTCTTT. Its translation is CASSPNLGNTEAFF.

The gene calls are TRBV7-2 and TRBJ2-1; a possible D gene is TRBD1 (7 bases). Trimming cost V 5 bases and J 8 bases, with 13 bases left between them. The CDR3 has 13 amino acids. CDR1 SGHTA and CDR2 FQGNSA come from the germline V gene. Here the CDR3 DNA reads TGTGCCAGCAGCGCGGGGACAGTCCATGAGCAGTTCTTC. This encodes CASSAGTVHEQFF. The whole variable domain, filled in from reference TRBV7-2 and TRBJ2-1, reads GAGVSQSPSNKVTEKGKDVELRCDPISGHTALYWYRQSLGQGLEFLIYFQGNSAPDKSGLPSDRFSAERTGGSVSTLTIQRTQQEDSAVYLCASSAGTVHEQFFGPGTRLTVL.

The J gene is TRBJ2-7, the V gene TRBV18; D possibly corresponds to TRBD2 (5 bases). V lost 3 bases, J lost 2 bases, and 8 bases lay in between. This CDR3 is built from 13 residues. Germline assignment: CDR1 KGHSH and CDR2 LQKENI. The DNA for the CDR3 is TGTGCCAGCTCACCGACGGGAACCTACGAGCAGTACTTC. It encodes CASSPTGTYEQYF.

This clonotype was seen only a few times. Written as DNA, the CDR3 is TGTGCCAGCAGCACCCGACAGTCCCTCCAAGAGACCCAGTACTTC. This translates into CASSTRQSLQETQYF. The chain joins TRBV7-2 to TRBJ2-5, with D maybe TRBD1 (5 bases). The CDR3 contains 15 residues. Trimming pared 5 bases from V and 1 base from J, leaving 14 bases between. The germline CDR1 and CDR2 sequences are SGHTA and FQGNSA. The full variable domain, with the rest looked up from reference TRBV7-2 and TRBJ2-5, is GAGVSQSPSNKVTEKGKDVELRCDPISGHTALYWYRQSLGQGLEFLIYFQGNSAPDKSGLPSDRFSAERTGGSVSTLTIQRTQQEDSAVYLCASSTRQSLQETQYFGPGTRLLVL.

The rearrangement uses TRBV5-1 and TRBJ1-2, with D perhaps TRBD1 (6 bases). From germline, CDR1 is SGHRS and CDR2 YFSETQ. The CDR3 is 14 amino acids. V lost 2 bases and J 4 bases, leaving 12 bases between the germline ends. CDR3 sequence: CASSLTWTVYGYTF. The CDR3 nucleotides are TGCGCCAGCAGCTTAACGTGGACAGTCTATGGCTACACCTTC.

This clonotype was counted between two and nine times. V gene TRBV6-1 combines with J gene TRBJ2-1; unclear D gene. Germline CDR1 MNHNS, CDR2 SASEGT. There are 12 residues in the CDR3. V lost 4 bases and J 12 bases, leaving 13 bases between the germline ends. The CDR3 region has the DNA TGTGCCAGCAGTGTGGCAAGGCTTGGGCAGTTCTTC. This encodes CASSVARLGQFF.